Below, one TCR beta chain is given with its context. What it binds is not known. Researchers partitioned CD4+ cells into CD45RA+ naive and CD45RA-negative memory subsets. This entry comes from a study of shared clonotypes between healthy human individuals. Measured with immunoSEQ multiplex PCR; TCRdb has only the in-frame clones, and not every one. The data show about 1.1 million clones, about 84% seen once. The study's findings and limits: It was the few donors that limited the genetic and exposure-history diversity represented. Relative to memory subsets, naive subsets generally showed larger estimated richness.

Trimming at V came to 3 bases and at J to 4 bases, leaving 4 bases not matched to a gene. Germline CDR1 and CDR2: MGHDK and SYGVNS. The CDR3 contains 15 residues. This chain connects TRBV25-1 to TRBJ1-3, with TRBD1 identical over 9 bases. The receptor's source is a man aged 18 to 30 in good health. Some clones in this sample may be carry-over from other donors' samples. The sample consisted of memory CD4+ T cells from PBMCs. Subset: CD45RA-negative fraction. CDR3 nucleotide sequence: TGTGCCAGCAGTGACCCCGGGACAGGGGGAAACACCATATATTTT. Translated: CASSDPGTGGNTIYF.